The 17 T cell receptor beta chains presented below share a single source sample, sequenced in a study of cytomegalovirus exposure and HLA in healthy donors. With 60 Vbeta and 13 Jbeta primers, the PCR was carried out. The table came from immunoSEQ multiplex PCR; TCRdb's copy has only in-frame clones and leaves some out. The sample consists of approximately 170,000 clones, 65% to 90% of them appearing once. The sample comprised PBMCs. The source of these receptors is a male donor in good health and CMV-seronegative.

CDR3 amino acids: CASSLATGGGGETQYF. CDR3 DNA: TGTGCCAGCAGCTTAGCGACAGGGGGCGGAGGAGAGACCCAGTACTTC. The chain recombines TRBV7-6 with TRBJ2-5; 10 positions match TRBD1. Germline V gene data show CDR1 as SGHVS and CDR2 as FNYEAQ. This CDR3 contains 16 residues. With V trimmed by 0 bases and J by 4 bases, 5 bases remained unmatched. The full variable domain, its missing parts supplied by reference TRBV7-6 and TRBJ2-5, is GAGVSQSPRYKVTKRGQDVALRCDPISGHVSLYWYRQALGQGPEFLTYFNYEAQQDKSGLPNDRFSAERPEGSISTLTIQRTEQRDSAMYRCASSLATGGGGETQYFGPGTRLLVL.

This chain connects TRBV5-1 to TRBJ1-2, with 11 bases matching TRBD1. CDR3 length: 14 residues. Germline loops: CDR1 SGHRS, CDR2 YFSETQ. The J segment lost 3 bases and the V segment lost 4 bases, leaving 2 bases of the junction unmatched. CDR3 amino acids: CASSAGQGDYGYTF. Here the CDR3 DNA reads TGCGCCAGCAGCGCGGGACAGGGGGACTATGGCTACACCTTC.

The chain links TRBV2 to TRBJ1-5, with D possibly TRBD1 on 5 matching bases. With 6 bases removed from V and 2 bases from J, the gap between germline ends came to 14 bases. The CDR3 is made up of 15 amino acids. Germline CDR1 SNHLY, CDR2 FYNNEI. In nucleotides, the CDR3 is TGTGCCAGCAGCGGGTTGGGGGGTGGCAATCAGCCCCAGCATTTT. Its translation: CASSGLGGGNQPQHF.

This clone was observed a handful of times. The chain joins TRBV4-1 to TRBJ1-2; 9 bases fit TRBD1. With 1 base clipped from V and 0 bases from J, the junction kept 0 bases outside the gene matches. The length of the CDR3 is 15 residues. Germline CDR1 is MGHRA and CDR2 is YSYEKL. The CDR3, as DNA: TGCGCCAGCAGCCAAGGGACAGGGGCTAACTATGGCTACACCTTC. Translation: CASSQGTGANYGYTF.

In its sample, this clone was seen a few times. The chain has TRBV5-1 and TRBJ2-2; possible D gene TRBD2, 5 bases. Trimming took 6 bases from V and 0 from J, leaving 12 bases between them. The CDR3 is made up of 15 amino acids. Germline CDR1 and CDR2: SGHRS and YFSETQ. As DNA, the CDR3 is TGCGCCAGCAACGAGGGTAACACGAACACCGGGGAGCTGTTTTTT. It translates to CASNEGNTNTGELFF.

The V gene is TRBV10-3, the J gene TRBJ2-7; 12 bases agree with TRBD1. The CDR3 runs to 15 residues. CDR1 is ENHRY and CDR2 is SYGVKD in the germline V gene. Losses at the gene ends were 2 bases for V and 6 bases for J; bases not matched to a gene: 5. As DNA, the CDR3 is TGTGCCATCAGTGAGCGGGGACAGGGGGCCTCCGAGCAGTACTTC. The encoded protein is CAISERGQGASEQYF.

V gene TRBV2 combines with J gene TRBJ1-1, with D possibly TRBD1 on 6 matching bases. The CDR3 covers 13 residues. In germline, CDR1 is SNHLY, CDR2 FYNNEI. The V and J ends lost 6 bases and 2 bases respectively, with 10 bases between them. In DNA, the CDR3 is TGTGCCAGCAGCGGACAGCCAAACACTGAAGCTTTCTTT. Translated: CASSGQPNTEAFF.

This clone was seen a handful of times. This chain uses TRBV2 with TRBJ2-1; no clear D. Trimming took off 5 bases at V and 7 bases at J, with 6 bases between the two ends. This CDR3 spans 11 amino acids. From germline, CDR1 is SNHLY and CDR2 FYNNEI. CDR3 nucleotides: TGTGCCAGCAGTTTGAGGAATGAGCAGTTCTTC. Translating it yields CASSLRNEQFF.

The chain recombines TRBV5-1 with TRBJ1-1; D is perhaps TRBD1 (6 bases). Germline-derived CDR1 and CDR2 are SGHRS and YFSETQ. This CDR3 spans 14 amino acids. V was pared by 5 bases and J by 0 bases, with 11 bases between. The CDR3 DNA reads TGCGCCAGCAGGGGGGGGGCCCTGAACACTGAAGCTTTCTTT. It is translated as CASRGGALNTEAFF.

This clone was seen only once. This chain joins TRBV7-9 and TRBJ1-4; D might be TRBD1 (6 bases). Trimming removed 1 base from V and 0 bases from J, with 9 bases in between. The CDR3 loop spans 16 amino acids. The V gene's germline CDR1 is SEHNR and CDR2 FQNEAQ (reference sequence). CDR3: CASSLGGGATNEKLFF. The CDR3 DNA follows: TGTGCCAGCAGCTTAGGAGGGGGAGCAACTAATGAAAAACTGTTTTTT.

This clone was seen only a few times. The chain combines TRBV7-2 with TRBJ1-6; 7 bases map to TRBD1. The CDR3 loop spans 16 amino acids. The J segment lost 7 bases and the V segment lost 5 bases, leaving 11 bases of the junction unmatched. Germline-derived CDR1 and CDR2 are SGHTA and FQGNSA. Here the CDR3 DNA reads TGTGCCAGCAGCCTGGGACAGATTCTAACCAATTCACCCCTCCACTTT. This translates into CASSLGQILTNSPLHF.

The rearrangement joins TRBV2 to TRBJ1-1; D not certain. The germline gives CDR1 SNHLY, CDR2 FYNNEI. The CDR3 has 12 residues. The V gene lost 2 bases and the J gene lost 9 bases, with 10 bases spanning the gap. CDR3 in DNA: TGTGCCAGCAGTGAATTGGGCAGGAAAGCTTTCTTT. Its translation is CASSELGRKAFF.

The CDR3 coding sequence is TGTGCCAGCAGTTACTCTACAGGGTACGACGAGCAGTACTTC. It is translated as CASSYSTGYDEQYF. The chain carries TRBV6-5 and TRBJ2-7; weak D call: TRBD1 (6 bases). Germline V gene sequence: CDR1 MNHEY, CDR2 SVGAGI. The CDR3 sequence is 14 residues long. V lost 0 bases, J lost 5 bases, and 11 bases lay in between.

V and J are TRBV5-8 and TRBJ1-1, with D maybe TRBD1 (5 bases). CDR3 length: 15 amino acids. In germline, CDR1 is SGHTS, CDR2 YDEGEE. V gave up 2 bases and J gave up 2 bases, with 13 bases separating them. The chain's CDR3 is CASSFYQGSNTEAFF. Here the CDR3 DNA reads TGTGCCAGCAGCTTTTATCAGGGAAGTAACACTGAAGCTTTCTTT.

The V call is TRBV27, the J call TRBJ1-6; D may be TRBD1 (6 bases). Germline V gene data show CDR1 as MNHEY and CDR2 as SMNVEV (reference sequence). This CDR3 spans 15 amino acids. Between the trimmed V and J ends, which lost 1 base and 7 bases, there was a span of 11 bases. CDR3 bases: TGTGCCAGCAGTTTATTAAGGGGGGGGAATTCACCCCTCCACTTT. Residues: CASSLLRGGNSPLHF.

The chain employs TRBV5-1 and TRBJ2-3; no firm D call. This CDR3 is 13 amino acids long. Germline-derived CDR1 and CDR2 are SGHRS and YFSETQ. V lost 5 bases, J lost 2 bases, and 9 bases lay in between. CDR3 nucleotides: TGCGCCAGCAGTAACGCGGTCACAGATACGCAGTATTTT. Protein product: CASSNAVTDTQYF.

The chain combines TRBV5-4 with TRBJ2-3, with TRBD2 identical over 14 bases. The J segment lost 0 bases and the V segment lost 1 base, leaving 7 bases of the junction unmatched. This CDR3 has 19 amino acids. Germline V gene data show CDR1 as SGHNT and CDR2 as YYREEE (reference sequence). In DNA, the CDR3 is TGTGCCAGCAGCTTGTTGACTAGCGGGGGGGGGAAAAGCACAGATACGCAGTATTTT. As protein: CASSLLTSGGGKSTDTQYF. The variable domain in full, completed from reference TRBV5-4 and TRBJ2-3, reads ETGVTQSPTHLIKTRGQQVTLRCSSQSGHNTVSWYQQALGQGPQFIFQYYREEENGRGNFPPRFSGLQFPNYSSELNVNALELDDSALYLCASSLLTSGGGKSTDTQYFGPGTRLTVL.